These 3 T cell receptor beta chains share one sample of origin, sequenced in a study of blood T cell repertoires in COVID-19. Profiled with immunoSEQ multiplex PCR; TCRdb holds only in-frame clones, not every one. The table has 150,000 to 200,000 clones, 88% seen once. What was sequenced was peripheral blood. The origin of the receptors is a human donor in a cohort sampled during active COVID-19.

The genes are TRBV2 and TRBJ1-2; D ambiguous. V was cut by 3 bases and J by 4 bases, with 9 bases left in between. Germline-derived CDR1 and CDR2 are SNHLY and FYNNEI. This CDR3 region has 13 residues. CDR3 bases: TGTGCCAGCAGTGATGGAGAAGCCTATGGCTACACCTTC. It translates to CASSDGEAYGYTF.

V is TRBV12-5 and J is TRBJ2-1; the D gene is possibly TRBD2 (5 bases). Germline V CDR1 and CDR2: LGHNT, FRNRAP. V lost 1 base and J lost 9, with 7 bases in between. CDR3 size: 12 residues. CDR3 protein: CASGLGAGEQFF. The CDR3 nucleotides read TGTGCTAGTGGTTTGGGGGCGGGTGAGCAGTTCTTC.

This chain joins TRBV29-1 and TRBJ2-5; TRBD1 aligns across 9 bases. Germline trimming cut 5 bases from V and 5 bases from J; bases unmatched to any gene: 3. The germline V gene has CDR1 SQVTM and CDR2 ANQGSEA. The length of the CDR3 is 12 residues. CDR3 DNA sequence: TGCAGCGTTACAGACAGGGGGGAGACCCAGTACTTC. Encoded protein: CSVTDRGETQYF.